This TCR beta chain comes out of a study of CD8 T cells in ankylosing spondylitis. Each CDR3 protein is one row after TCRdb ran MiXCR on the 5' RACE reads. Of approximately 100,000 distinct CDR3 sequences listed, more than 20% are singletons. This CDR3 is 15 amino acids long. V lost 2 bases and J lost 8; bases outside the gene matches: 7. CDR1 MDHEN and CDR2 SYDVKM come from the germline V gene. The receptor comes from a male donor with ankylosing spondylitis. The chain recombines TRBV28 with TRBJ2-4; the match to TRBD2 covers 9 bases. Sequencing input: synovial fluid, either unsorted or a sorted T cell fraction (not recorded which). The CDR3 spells CASSLRGSGSHIQYF. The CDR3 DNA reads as TGTGCCAGCAGTTTACGGGGTAGCGGGAGTCACATTCAGTACTTC.